The next 25 T cell receptor beta chains were all read from a single sample in a study of beta chain features in type 1 diabetes. Expressed TCRB transcripts were sequenced because the isolated RNA had all been reverse transcribed beforehand. Sequencing used immunoSEQ multiplex PCR; TCRdb keeps in-frame clones, though not all of them. Here the sample spans around 500,000 clones, 11% being singletons. Sequenced input: naive CD4+ T cells from blood. The receptor set was obtained from a woman between 18 and 30 years old in good health.

The chain has TRBV5-1 and TRBJ1-1; TRBD1 matches at 7 bases. The CDR3 loop spans 17 amino acids. Trimming cost V 2 bases and J 2 bases; bases outside gene matches: 12. Per germline, CDR1 SGHRS and CDR2 YFSETQ. DNA for the CDR3: TGCGCCAGCAGCTTCAACCCGACAGGGAGGCTCAACACTGAAGCTTTCTTT. Its translation is CASSFNPTGRLNTEAFF. Combining the CDR3 with reference TRBV5-1 and TRBJ1-1 gives the whole variable domain KAGVTQTPRYLIKTRGQQVTLSCSPISGHRSVSWYQQTPGQGLQFLFEYFSETQRNKGNFPGRFSGRQFSNSRSEMNVSTLELGDSALYLCASSFNPTGRLNTEAFFGQGTRLTVV.

The chain uses TRBV30 and TRBJ2-7; D unclear. The CDR3 sequence is 11 residues long. The germline gives CDR1 GTSNPN, CDR2 SVGIG (reference sequence). V shed 0 bases and J shed 6 bases, with 6 bases lying between them. Written as DNA, the CDR3 is TGTGCCTGGAGTGTCAAGAGCGAGCAGTACTTC. Encoded protein: CAWSVKSEQYF.

The rearrangement uses TRBV29-1 and TRBJ2-5, with 9 bases aligning to TRBD1. The DNA end lines up better with TRBJ2-7; the J call may be wrong. The CDR3 length is 14 residues. Germline values: CDR1 SQVTM, CDR2 ANQGSEA. Here the CDR3 DNA reads TGCAGCGCTAAAGCCGGGACAGGGATCGGCGAGCAGTACTTC. It encodes CSAKAGTGIGEQYF.

This clone has a handful of counts. This chain connects TRBV5-4 to TRBJ2-1, with D possibly being TRBD1 or TRBD2 (7 bases each). V was pared by 5 bases and J by 7 bases, with 22 bases between. The V gene's germline CDR1 is SGHNT and CDR2 YYREEE (reference sequence). The length of the CDR3 is 16 residues. The CDR3 region is CASRHSAGGDPNEQFF. DNA for the CDR3: TGTGCCAGCAGGCACTCTGCAGGGGGGGACCCTAATGAGCAGTTCTTC.

This clone was observed a few times. The CDR3 DNA reads TGTGCCAGCTCACCCGACAGGGGAAGTGAGACCCAGTACTTC. Protein product: CASSPDRGSETQYF. V and J are TRBV18 and TRBJ2-5, with 8 bases aligning to TRBD1. Per germline, CDR1 KGHSH and CDR2 LQKENI. CDR3 length equals 14 residues. Trimming cost V 3 bases and J 5 bases; bases outside gene matches: 5.

This clone was seen only a few times. The rearrangement links TRBV18 to TRBJ2-1, with 7 bases aligning to TRBD2. The germline CDR1 and CDR2 sequences are KGHSH and LQKENI. This CDR3 is 15 amino acids long. The V gene end was trimmed by 6 bases and the J gene end by 7 bases; junction bases not matched to a gene: 12. The CDR3 sequence: CASSRLGGSVNEQFF. CDR3 DNA sequence: TGTGCCAGCTCCCGCCTGGGCGGGAGTGTAAATGAGCAGTTCTTC.

In its sample, this clone was seen a few times. V is TRBV5-1 and J is TRBJ2-1; the D gene could be TRBD1 or TRBD2 (5 bases each). Germline V lookup: CDR1 SGHRS, CDR2 YFSETQ. V lost 4 bases and J lost 5, with 13 bases in between. This CDR3 region has 14 residues. Written as DNA, the CDR3 is TGCGCCAGCAGCGGAGGTCCAGGGCACAATGAGCAGTTCTTC. Its protein is CASSGGPGHNEQFF.

The chain has TRBV2 and TRBJ2-3; the D gene is possibly TRBD1 (6 bases). Per germline, CDR1 SNHLY and CDR2 FYNNEI. CDR3 length: 12 residues. V dropped 6 bases and J dropped 7 bases, with 11 bases sitting between them. The CDR3 bases are TGTGCCAGCAGGGATGGACAGAATACGCAGTATTTT. Translating gives CASRDGQNTQYF.

With respect to this clone: Different DNA sequences within this sample yield the same CDR3. The CDR3 spells CASSRDRQETQYF. Written as DNA, the CDR3 is TGTGCCAGTAGTAGGGACAGACAAGAGACCCAGTACTTC. The chain recombines TRBV19 with TRBJ2-5; TRBD1 aligns across 7 bases. Germline loops: CDR1 LNHDA, CDR2 SQIVND (reference sequence). This CDR3 contains 13 residues. The junction had 1 base not matched to a gene; V was cut back by 4 bases and J by 2 bases.

V and J are TRBV6-5 and TRBJ2-1; D remains unclear. Germline V gene lookup returns CDR1 MNHEY and CDR2 SVGAGI. The CDR3 covers 16 residues. V shed 0 bases and J shed 7 bases, with 16 bases lying between them. The CDR3 DNA reads as TGTGCCAGCAGTTACTCGAAGGCTCTGACTCGTAATGAGCAGTTCTTC. Amino acid sequence: CASSYSKALTRNEQFF.

This clone was observed a handful of times. V gene TRBV4-2 combines with J gene TRBJ2-3, with 11 nucleotides matching TRBD2. V was clipped by 3 bases and J by 1 base; unmatched bases: 3. This CDR3 comprises 16 residues. Looked up from germline, CDR1 is LGHNA and CDR2 is YNFKEQ. The chain's CDR3 is CASSHPLAGGTDTQYF. CDR3 nucleotides: TGTGCCAGCAGCCACCCACTAGCGGGAGGCACAGATACGCAGTATTTT.

This clone was detected a few times. The V and J genes are TRBV10-3 and TRBJ2-5, with TRBD2 identical over 12 bases. The junction had 9 bases not matched to a gene; V was cut back by 5 bases and J by 5 bases. The CDR3 has 16 residues. Germline-derived CDR1 and CDR2 are ENHRY and SYGVKD. The chain's CDR3 is CAISQTSGGSGETQYF. Here the CDR3 DNA reads TGTGCCATCAGTCAGACTAGCGGGGGCTCCGGGGAGACCCAGTACTTC.

The chain has TRBV15 and TRBJ1-2; no clear D gene. CDR3 size: 14 residues. V was cut by 1 base and J by 7 bases, with 13 bases left in between. CDR1 and CDR2 (germline): LNHNV, YYDKDF (reference sequence). The CDR3 coding sequence is TGTGCCACCAGCAGAGCGGCCGGGTCCGGTGGCTACACCTTC. Translated: CATSRAAGSGGYTF.

V gene TRBV5-4 combines with J gene TRBJ1-6; no clear D gene. The V gene's germline CDR1 is SGHNT and CDR2 YYREEE (reference sequence). CDR3 size: 14 residues. Trimming took off 0 bases at V and 8 bases at J, with 9 bases between the two ends. Here the CDR3 reads CASSLVLADSPLHF. The CDR3 nucleotides are TGTGCCAGCAGCTTGGTTCTCGCCGATTCACCCCTCCACTTT.

In its sample, this clone was seen a few times. As DNA, the CDR3 is TGTGCCAGCAGCTTAAACGGGGGGCACAATGAGCAGTTCTTC. Amino acids: CASSLNGGHNEQFF. The chain is built from TRBV7-3 and TRBJ2-1; D perhaps matches TRBD2 (7 bases). The CDR3 runs 14 residues. The V end was cut by 1 base, the J end by 5 bases, with 9 bases between. Germline CDR1 and CDR2: SGHTA and FQGTGA.

This clone came up a few times. The chain recombines TRBV4-3 with TRBJ2-1; a weak D match, TRBD1 (5 bases). Germline values: CDR1 LGHNA, CDR2 YSLEER. V shed 3 bases and J shed 4 bases, with 10 bases lying between them. The CDR3 has 14 amino acids. This CDR3 reads CASSHAGRYNEQFF. CDR3 DNA: TGCGCCAGCAGCCACGCAGGGCGTTACAATGAGCAGTTCTTC.

This clone came up a few times. The chain uses TRBV7-2 and TRBJ2-5; 9 bases align to TRBD1. The J call may not be correct, given that the DNA end is closer to TRBJ2-7. The germline V gene has CDR1 SGHTA and CDR2 FQGNSA. This CDR3 has 15 residues. In DNA form, the CDR3 reads TGTGCCAGCAGCTTAGTGGGACAGGGCGCTACCGAGCAGTACTTC. Translating gives CASSLVGQGATEQYF.

This clone has just a few counts. The chain recombines TRBV29-1 with TRBJ2-2, with 8 nucleotides matching TRBD2. V lost 7 bases to trimming and J lost 3 bases; unmatched junction nucleotides: 7. The V gene's germline CDR1 is SQVTM and CDR2 ANQGSEA. The CDR3 contains 14 residues. CDR3 bases: TGCAGCGCCCAGCGGGGGCTCGACACCGGGGAGCTGTTTTTT. The encoded protein is CSAQRGLDTGELFF.

This clone has just a few counts. The genes are TRBV29-1 and TRBJ2-1; 11 bases are a match to TRBD1. The CDR3 loop spans 18 amino acids. Germline lookup yields CDR1 SQVTM and CDR2 ANQGSEA. V lost 7 bases and J lost 0; bases outside the gene matches: 14. CDR3: CSASPRTGGLSSYNEQFF. The CDR3 bases are TGCAGCGCTAGCCCACGGACAGGGGGCCTTAGCTCCTACAATGAGCAGTTCTTC.

There are a few counts of this clone. The chain joins TRBV25-1 to TRBJ1-2; D gene ambiguous. Germline V gene lookup returns CDR1 MGHDK and CDR2 SYGVNS. V dropped 5 bases and J dropped 3 bases, with 10 bases sitting between them. The CDR3 contains 13 residues. CDR3 protein: CASSPRWDYGYTF. The CDR3 DNA sequence: TGTGCCAGCAGTCCGCGCTGGGACTATGGCTACACCTTC.

This clone was counted between two and nine times. The rearrangement uses TRBV7-3 and TRBJ2-1; D ambiguous. Trimming took 2 bases from V and 4 from J, leaving 6 bases between them. The CDR3 has 13 residues. The germline CDR1 and CDR2 sequences are SGHTA and FQGTGA. The CDR3 bases are TGTGCCAGCAGCTTATGGGCTTACAATGAGCAGTTCTTC. Protein product: CASSLWAYNEQFF.

V is TRBV7-2 and J is TRBJ2-7, with D maybe TRBD2 (6 bases). The V end was cut by 6 bases, the J end by 1 base, with 19 bases between. The length of the CDR3 is 16 residues. Germline CDR1 and CDR2: SGHTA and FQGNSA. The CDR3 reads CASRPSVVAGSYEQYF. The CDR3 DNA reads as TGTGCCAGCAGACCCAGTGTGGTGGCGGGATCCTACGAGCAGTACTTC.

The gene calls are TRBV7-9 and TRBJ2-6; 9 bases map to TRBD1. Germline CDR1 is SEHNR and CDR2 is FQNEAQ (reference sequence). The CDR3 covers 17 residues. Trimming at V came to 5 bases and at J to 0 bases, leaving 5 bases not matched to a gene. The CDR3 bases are TGTGCCAGCAGCCCGCGACAGGGGGACTCTGGGGCCAACGTCCTGACTTTC. Its protein product is CASSPRQGDSGANVLTF. Combining the CDR3 with reference TRBV7-9 and TRBJ2-6 gives the whole variable domain DTGVSQNPRHKITKRGQNVTFRCDPISEHNRLYWYRQTLGQGPEFLTYFQNEAQLEKSRLLSDRFSAERPKGSFSTLEIQRTEQGDSAMYLCASSPRQGDSGANVLTFGAGSRLTVL.

The chain uses TRBV18 and TRBJ1-2; TRBD1 is a possible D gene (6 bases). Germline CDR1 KGHSH, CDR2 LQKENI. Trimming removed 2 bases from V and 5 bases from J, with 15 bases in between. CDR3 length equals 15 residues. The CDR3 here is CASSPGHRDRYGYTF. In DNA form, the CDR3 reads TGTGCCAGCTCACCAGGACACAGGGACCGTTATGGCTACACCTTC.

J is TRBJ1-1 and V is TRBV29-1, with 10 bases identical to TRBD1. J gave up 3 bases and V 7 bases, and 8 bases lay outside the gene matches. Germline CDR1 SQVTM, CDR2 ANQGSEA. The CDR3 has 14 amino acids. CDR3 coding DNA: TGCAGCGCCTTGGAAGGGACAGGGGACACTGAAGCTTTCTTT. This encodes CSALEGTGDTEAFF.